Listed below are T cell receptor beta chains from one sample, sequenced in a study of blood T cell repertoires in COVID-19. Method: immunoSEQ multiplex PCR; TCRdb's copy keeps in-frame clones and lacks some. The sample contains 140,000 or so clones, 70% to 85% of which appear only once. Sequenced: peripheral blood. These receptors all come from a woman of 80 years or more with acute or convalescent COVID-19. CDR3s include the opening cysteine and the closing phenylalanine or tryptophan. The D gene is left open where the match is weak. For some rows the clone size is stated as once, few or many, or as a class when expanded; others skip it.

CDR3 length | D gene | J gene | clone size | V gene | CDR3 protein | CDR3 DNA
13 | NA | TRBJ2-7 | NA | TRBV5-6 | CASSLEQVLEQYF | TGTGCCAGCAGCTTGGAACAGGTCCTCGAGCAGTACTTC
14 | NA | TRBJ1-4 | NA | TRBV11-2 | CASSSREDVEKLFF | TGTGCCAGCAGCTCCCGGGAAGACGTAGAGAAACTGTTTTTT
16 | NA | TRBJ1-5 | few | TRBV6-2/TRBV6-3 | CASSYAVRGSDQPQHF | TGTGCCAGCAGTTACGCCGTCCGGGGGAGCGATCAGCCCCAGCATTTT
15 | TRBD1 | TRBJ2-3 | NA | TRBV19 | CASSKTGGDHATQYF | TGTGCCAGTAGTAAGACAGGGGGCGACCACGCTACGCAGTATTTT
15 | TRBD1 | TRBJ2-7 | NA | TRBV6-2/TRBV6-3 | CASSYARDRAYEQYF | TGTGCCAGCAGTTACGCCCGGGACAGGGCCTACGAGCAGTACTTC
13 | TRBD1 | TRBJ1-1 | NA | TRBV11-2 | CASSLAGGTEAFF | TGTGCCAGCAGCTTAGCAGGGGGTACTGAAGCTTTCTTT
14 | TRBD1 | TRBJ1-1 | NA | TRBV10-1 | CASSAGTGGTEAFF | TGCGCCAGCAGTGCCGGGACAGGGGGCACTGAAGCTTTCTTT
17 | NA | TRBJ1-5 | NA | TRBV19 | CASTSTDTFTSYQPQHF | TGTGCCAGTACCTCCACTGACACCTTTACCTCTTATCAGCCCCAGCATTTT
15 | NA | TRBJ1-1 | NA | TRBV7-2 | CASSLGGGLNTEAFF | TGTGCCAGCAGCTTAGGGGGCGGTTTGAACACTGAAGCTTTCTTT
15 | NA | TRBJ1-2 | NA | TRBV6-5 | CASSYSRDIRYGYTF | TGTGCCAGCAGTTACAGCAGGGACATTCGCTATGGCTACACCTTC
15 | TRBD1 | TRBJ1-2 | NA | TRBV4-1 | CASSRGQGRNYGYTF | TGCGCCAGCAGCCGGGGACAGGGAAGGAACTATGGCTACACCTTC
14 | NA | TRBJ1-1 | NA | TRBV27 | CASSSVGENTEAFF | TGTGCCAGCAGTTCAGTCGGAGAGAACACTGAAGCTTTCTTT
13 | NA | TRBJ2-5 | once | TRBV10-3 | CAIRTDTQETQYF | TGTGCCATCAGGACAGATACTCAAGAGACCCAGTACTTC
16 | NA | TRBJ1-6 | NA | TRBV19 | CASSARLFGGNSPLHF | TGTGCCAGTAGTGCCCGACTTTTTGGGGGCAATTCACCCCTCCACTTT
16 | TRBD1 | TRBJ2-3 | NA | TRBV5-4 | CASSLRATGFTDTQYF | TGTGCCAGCAGCTTGCGTGCGACAGGGTTCACAGATACGCAGTATTTT
13 | NA | TRBJ1-2 | NA | TRBV10-3 | CAISESTAYGYTF | TGTGCCATCAGTGAAAGCACAGCTTATGGCTACACCTTC
12 | NA | TRBJ1-2 | NA | TRBV29-1 | CSVFSTSYGYTF | TGCAGCGTTTTTAGTACCTCCTATGGCTACACCTTC
14 | TRBD1 | TRBJ1-1 | few | TRBV6-6 | CASNGQGGRTEAFF | TGTGCCAGCAACGGACAGGGGGGAAGAACTGAAGCTTTCTTT
14 | TRBD1 | TRBJ1-2 | NA | TRBV11-1 | CASSLPGQEMGYTF | TGTGCCAGCAGCCTCCCGGGACAGGAGATGGGCTACACCTTC
16 | TRBD1 | TRBJ1-1 | NA | TRBV2 | CASSRTGVAVNTEAFF | TGTGCCAGCAGCCGAACAGGGGTAGCGGTAAACACTGAAGCTTTCTTT
13 | TRBD1 | TRBJ1-5 | NA | TRBV19 | CASGDRGNQPQHF | TGTGCCAGTGGGGACAGGGGCAATCAGCCCCAGCATTTT
15 | TRBD1 | TRBJ1-3 | NA | TRBV18 | CASSPQGASGNTIYF | TGTGCCAGCTCGCCACAGGGGGCTTCTGGAAACACCATATATTTT
16 | TRBD1 | TRBJ1-2 | NA | TRBV4-2 | CASSQVSGTGRYGYTF | TGTGCCAGCAGCCAGGTCTCCGGGACAGGGAGGTATGGCTACACCTTC
14 | NA | TRBJ2-5 | NA | TRBV19 | CASSTGDTWQTQYF | TGTGCCAGTAGTACCGGGGACACCTGGCAGACCCAGTACTTC
16 | TRBD2 | TRBJ2-1 | NA | TRBV7-8 | CASSLHLAGAYNEQFF | TGTGCCAGCAGCTTACATCTAGCGGGGGCTTACAATGAGCAGTTCTTC
16 | TRBD1 | TRBJ1-2 | few | TRBV19 | CASSIDHVQGFYGYTF | TGTGCCAGTAGTATAGATCACGTACAGGGGTTCTATGGCTACACCTTC
14 | TRBD1 | TRBJ1-1 | NA | TRBV7-6 | CASSAGTGVTEAFF | TGTGCCAGCAGCGCCGGGACAGGGGTTACTGAAGCTTTCTTT
14 | NA | TRBJ2-1 | NA | TRBV6-2/TRBV6-3 | CASSRGLRYNEQFF | TGTGCCAGCAGTAGGGGACTTCGCTACAATGAGCAGTTCTTC
17 | NA | TRBJ1-5 | NA | TRBV3-1/TRBV3-2 | CASSRFPGSDGNQPQHF | TGTGCCAGCAGCCGATTCCCAGGGTCGGATGGCAATCAGCCCCAGCATTTT
12 | TRBD2 | TRBJ2-1 | NA | TRBV19 | CASSFSGGEQFF | TGTGCCAGTAGTTTTAGCGGGGGTGAGCAGTTCTTC
15 | NA | TRBJ1-1 | once | TRBV7-9 | CASSLGSITRREAFF | TGTGCCAGCAGCTTAGGTTCGATTACTCGCCGTGAAGCTTTCTTT
13 | TRBD1 | TRBJ2-2 | NA | TRBV10-3 | CAIGGQEGGELFF | TGTGCCATTGGGGGACAGGAGGGCGGGGAGCTGTTTTTT
16 | TRBD1 | TRBJ2-1 | NA | TRBV5-1 | CASSSTPGQVNNEQFF | TGCGCCAGCAGCTCTACTCCGGGACAGGTAAACAATGAGCAGTTCTTC
15 | NA | TRBJ1-2 | NA | TRBV6-5 | CASSYRRGSNYGYTF | TGTGCCAGCAGTTACCGCAGGGGATCTAACTATGGCTACACCTTC